This TCR beta chain was sequenced during a study of blood T cell repertoires in COVID-19. Trimming took 2 bases from V and 7 from J, leaving 9 bases between them. Germline lookup yields CDR1 SGHAT and CDR2 FQNNGV. There are 14 residues in the CDR3. Profiling relied on immunoSEQ multiplex PCR, and the TCRdb table lists in-frame clones only, not all of them. This table holds 300,000 to 350,000 clones, 90% found once. The sequenced material came from PBMCs or T cells enriched from blood (not recorded which). The V and J genes are TRBV11-2 and TRBJ1-6; possibly TRBD1 for D (5 bases). The clonotype was recovered from a young woman who had been exposed to COVID-19. The CDR3 sequence is CASSLFGGNSPLHF. The CDR3 DNA reads as TGTGCCAGCAGCTTATTCGGGGGGAATTCACCCCTCCACTTT.